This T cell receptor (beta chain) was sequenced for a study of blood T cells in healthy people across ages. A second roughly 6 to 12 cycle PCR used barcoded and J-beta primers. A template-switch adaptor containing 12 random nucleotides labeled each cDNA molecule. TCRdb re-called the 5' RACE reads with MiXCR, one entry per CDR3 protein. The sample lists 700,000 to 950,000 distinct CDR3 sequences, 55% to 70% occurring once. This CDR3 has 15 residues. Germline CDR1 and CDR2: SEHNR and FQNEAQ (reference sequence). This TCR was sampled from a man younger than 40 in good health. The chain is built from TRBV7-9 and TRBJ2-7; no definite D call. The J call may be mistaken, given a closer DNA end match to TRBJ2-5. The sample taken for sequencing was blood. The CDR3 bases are TGTGCCAGCAGCTTAGCGCTGGGGTTAGGAGAGACCCAGTACTTC. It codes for CASSLALGLGETQYF.